This T cell receptor (beta chain) was obtained from a study of early T cells in non-severe SARS-CoV-2 infection. Trimming took 3 bases from V and 2 from J, leaving 13 bases between them. The germline V gene has CDR1 MDHEN and CDR2 SYDVKM. This CDR3 region has 15 residues. This clonotype was seen at least ten times. Using its own MiXCR run on the 5' RACE reads, TCRdb lists one record per CDR3 protein. The repertoire has some 40,000 distinct CDR3 sequences, under 5% of them found once; the top ten carry more than 8.5%. This receptor was taken from an adult who was a healthcare worker with PCR-confirmed SARS-CoV-2 infection or an uninfected control (not recorded which). The rearrangement joins TRBV28 to TRBJ1-1; possibly TRBD1 for D (6 bases). Material: whole blood. CDR3: CASSFRGARNTEAFF. In DNA form, the CDR3 reads TGTGCCAGCAGTTTTCGGGGGGCAAGAAACACTGAAGCTTTCTTT.